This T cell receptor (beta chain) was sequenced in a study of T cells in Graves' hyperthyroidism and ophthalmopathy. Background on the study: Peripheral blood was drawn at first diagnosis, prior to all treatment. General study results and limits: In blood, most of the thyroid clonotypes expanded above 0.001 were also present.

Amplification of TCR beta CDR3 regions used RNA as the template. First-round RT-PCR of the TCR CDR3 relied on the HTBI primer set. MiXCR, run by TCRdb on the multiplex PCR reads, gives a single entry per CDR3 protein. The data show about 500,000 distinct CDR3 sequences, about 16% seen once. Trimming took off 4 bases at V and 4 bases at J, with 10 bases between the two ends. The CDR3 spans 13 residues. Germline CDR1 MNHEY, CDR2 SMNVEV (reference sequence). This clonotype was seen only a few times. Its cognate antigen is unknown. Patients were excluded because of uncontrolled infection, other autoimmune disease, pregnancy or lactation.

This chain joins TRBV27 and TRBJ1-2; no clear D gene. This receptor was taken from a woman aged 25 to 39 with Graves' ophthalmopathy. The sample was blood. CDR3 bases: TGTGCCAGCAGTTCAGGTGACGGCTATGGCTACACCTTC. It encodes CASSSGDGYGYTF.